These T cell receptor beta chains were read from a single sample in a study of OX40 agonist ivuxolimab in advanced cancers. The repertoire was sequenced with immunoSEQ multiplex PCR; TCRdb's copy has only in-frame clones and lacks some. The profile covers around 84,000 clones, with under 95% appearing a single time and about 11% taken by the ten largest. Material: CD4+ or CD8+ T cells sorted from blood, obtained in a trial of the OX40 agonist ivuxolimab. These receptors were collected from an adult with an advanced solid tumor such as melanoma, head and neck, liver or kidney cancer. The CDR3 runs from the conserved cysteine through the conserved F or W. Each record gives: V gene, J gene, clone size, D gene, CDR3 DNA, CDR3 protein. A D gene is named only where the DNA matches it firmly. Rows may omit the clone size; those that give it use once, few, many or a size class.

V: TRBV30; J: TRBJ2-7; size: -; D: -; DNA: TGTGCCTGGAGTGCTCTGTTTGACCGTACCTACGAGCAGTACTTC; CDR3: CAWSALFDRTYEQYF
V: TRBV7-2; J: TRBJ2-1; size: -; D: TRBD2; DNA: TGTGCCAGCAGCCCCTCTGGGAGCGGGGGAGCTGAGCAGTTCTTC; CDR3: CASSPSGSGGAEQFF
V: TRBV27; J: TRBJ1-2; size: -; D: -; DNA: TGTGCCAGCAGTTTTGTCGGCAGCCCCTATGGCTACACCTTC; CDR3: CASSFVGSPYGYTF
V: TRBV27; J: TRBJ2-7; size: -; D: -; DNA: TGTGCCAGCAGTTTATCGGTGGCAGGGGTGAGCCACGAGCAGTACTTC; CDR3: CASSLSVAGVSHEQYF
V: TRBV15; J: TRBJ2-3; size: -; D: -; DNA: TGTGCCACCAGCAGAGTCCCATGGGACCCGGGGGCGTCTGATACGCAGTATTTT; CDR3: CATSRVPWDPGASDTQYF
V: TRBV27; J: TRBJ2-1; size: -; D: TRBD2; DNA: TGTGCCAGCAGTCCCTTAGGGACTAGCGGGGGTCCCCCCTACAATGAGCAGTTCTTC; CDR3: CASSPLGTSGGPPYNEQFF
V: TRBV9; J: TRBJ2-7; size: -; D: -; DNA: TGTGCCTCGGGGGCGGGACTCCTCTCCTACGAGCAGTACTTC; CDR3: CASGAGLLSYEQYF
V: TRBV7-8; J: TRBJ2-3; size: -; D: -; DNA: TGTGCCAGCAGACCCACCCCCGCCGTCGGATTTAGCACAGATACGCAGTATTTT; CDR3: CASRPTPAVGFSTDTQYF
V: TRBV18; J: TRBJ2-2; size: -; D: TRBD2; DNA: TGTGCCAGCTCACCCAATTGGGGGACTAGCGGTGCCGGGGAGCTGTTTTTT; CDR3: CASSPNWGTSGAGELFF
V: TRBV18; J: TRBJ2-5; size: -; D: -; DNA: TGTGCCAGCTCACCACCCAGCGTGGGGGTGGAGACCCAGTACTTC; CDR3: CASSPPSVGVETQYF
V: TRBV27; J: TRBJ2-7; size: -; D: -; DNA: TGTGCCAGCAGTTACGGACAGTCCTACGAGCAGTACTTC; CDR3: CASSYGQSYEQYF
V: TRBV6-5; J: TRBJ1-1; size: -; D: -; DNA: TGTGCCAGCAGTACCCTGACAGGAAGTGAAGCTTTCTTT; CDR3: CASSTLTGSEAFF
V: TRBV6-5; J: TRBJ1-1; size: -; D: TRBD1; DNA: TGTGCCAGCAGCTGGACAGGGGGTAACACTGAAGCTTTCTTT; CDR3: CASSWTGGNTEAFF
V: TRBV7-3; J: TRBJ2-1; size: -; D: TRBD2; DNA: TGTGCCAGCAGCTTCGCTAGCGGGCATGAGCAGTTCTTC; CDR3: CASSFASGHEQFF
V: TRBV6-4; J: TRBJ2-6; size: medium-sized; D: -; DNA: TGTGCCAGCAGTGACTCTGGGGCCAACGTCCTGACTTTC; CDR3: CASSDSGANVLTF
V: TRBV11-2; J: TRBJ2-7; size: few; D: -; DNA: TGTGCCAGCAGCAAGGACAGCTACGAGCAGTACTTC; CDR3: CASSKDSYEQYF
V: TRBV6-5; J: TRBJ1-3; size: -; D: -; DNA: TGTGCCAGCAGTTACTCGCCCGGGGATGGAAACACCATATATTTT; CDR3: CASSYSPGDGNTIYF
V: TRBV25-1; J: TRBJ1-6; size: -; D: TRBD1; DNA: TGTGCCAGCAGTGAATTTGTCGGACAGGGGCTTAATTCACCCCTCCACTTT; CDR3: CASSEFVGQGLNSPLHF
V: TRBV9; J: TRBJ2-2; size: once; D: -; DNA: TGTGCCAGCAGCGCCCCGGAGAACACCGGGGAGCTGTTTTTT; CDR3: CASSAPENTGELFF
V: TRBV10-2; J: TRBJ1-5; size: once; D: -; DNA: TGCGCCAGCAAGGGAAGGGGCACTGGCAATCAGCCCCAGCATTTT; CDR3: CASKGRGTGNQPQHF
V: TRBV19; J: TRBJ2-2; size: -; D: -; DNA: TGTGCCAGTAGTATTTTACAGGGAGCGAACACCGGGGAGCTGTTTTTT; CDR3: CASSILQGANTGELFF
V: TRBV9; J: TRBJ2-2; size: -; D: TRBD1; DNA: TGTGCCAGCAGCACAGGGGCCGGGGAGCTGTTTTTT; CDR3: CASSTGAGELFF
V: TRBV6-5; J: TRBJ2-3; size: -; D: -; DNA: TGTGCCAGCAGCCCCGGTGAAAATACGCAGTATTTT; CDR3: CASSPGENTQYF
V: TRBV7-8; J: TRBJ2-7; size: -; D: TRBD2; DNA: TGTGCCAGCAGCGTGGCGGGGGGCAGCTACGAGCAGTACTTC; CDR3: CASSVAGGSYEQYF
V: TRBV4-2; J: TRBJ2-7; size: -; D: -; DNA: TGTGCCAGCAGCCAAGAGATGGGGGGACTCCTTTACGAGCAGTACTTC; CDR3: CASSQEMGGLLYEQYF
V: TRBV5-4; J: TRBJ2-1; size: -; D: -; DNA: TGTGCCAGCAGCTATGGACGGGTAGGGTCCGGTGCGCAGTTCTTC; CDR3: CASSYGRVGSGAQFF
V: TRBV6-4; J: TRBJ2-3; size: few; D: -; DNA: TGTGCCAGCAGTGGGACAGTCACAGATACGCAGTATTTT; CDR3: CASSGTVTDTQYF
V: TRBV7-2; J: TRBJ1-4; size: once; D: TRBD1; DNA: TGTGCCAGCAGCCGAACCGGGACAGGGGGTGAAAAACTGTTTTTT; CDR3: CASSRTGTGGEKLFF
V: TRBV27; J: TRBJ2-7; size: -; D: -; DNA: TGTGCCAGCAGTTCATCCCCAGGGGGGCCCACTTACGAGCAGTACTTC; CDR3: CASSSSPGGPTYEQYF
V: TRBV4-2; J: TRBJ2-7; size: once; D: -; DNA: TGTGCCAGCAGCCAACCTGGACAGCCCTACGAGCAGTACTTC; CDR3: CASSQPGQPYEQYF
V: TRBV6-5; J: TRBJ1-4; size: -; D: -; DNA: TGTGCCAGCAGGAAGACGTTTGCAACTAATGAAAAACTGTTTTTT; CDR3: CASRKTFATNEKLFF
V: TRBV7-9; J: TRBJ2-1; size: once; D: -; DNA: TGTGCCAGCAGCTCAGGGACAAGTAATTTTTACAATGAGCAGTTCTTC; CDR3: CASSSGTSNFYNEQFF
V: TRBV6-4; J: TRBJ2-3; size: -; D: -; DNA: TGTGCCAGCAGTGACGGGTCCTCTAGCACAGATACGCAGTATTTT; CDR3: CASSDGSSSTDTQYF
V: TRBV11-2; J: TRBJ1-1; size: -; D: TRBD1; DNA: TGTGCCAGCAGCTTAGAGGCAGGGGGAGGGACTGAAGCTTTCTTT; CDR3: CASSLEAGGGTEAFF
V: TRBV4-1; J: TRBJ1-4; size: -; D: TRBD1; DNA: TGCGCCAGCAGCCGCCTCCAGGGGGCCTCTGAAAAACTGTTTTTT; CDR3: CASSRLQGASEKLFF
V: TRBV21-1; J: TRBJ1-1; size: -; D: -; DNA: TGTGCCAGCAGCAAAGTTTGCCAGGGGGCTTTGAGCACTGAAGCTTTCTTT; CDR3: CASSKVCQGALSTEAFF